The 20 T cell receptor beta chains listed next were all sequenced from one sample in a study of control samples from healthy donors and cancer patients. Sequenced by immunoSEQ multiplex PCR; TCRdb stores in-frame clones only, minus some. The sample has 120,000 to 150,000 clones; 75% to 90% are singletons. The material sequenced was blood. The receptors here all came from a woman aged 30 to 39 in good health.

This clone was counted once. Other DNA sequences in this specimen translate into the identical CDR3. The genes are TRBV12-3 or TRBV12-4 and TRBJ2-7; D unresolved. The CDR3 has 11 amino acids. V dropped 1 base and J dropped 4 bases, with 2 bases sitting between them. The CDR3 is CASSLGYEQYF. The CDR3 bases are TGTGCCAGCAGTTTAGGGTACGAGCAGTACTTC.

The chain links TRBV4-1 to TRBJ1-2, with D uncertain. V dropped 4 bases and J dropped 6 bases, with 6 bases sitting between them. This CDR3 region has 11 residues. CDR1 and CDR2 from the germline V gene are MGHRA and YSYEKL. CDR3 nucleotide sequence: TGCGCCAGCAGCCCATCCGATGGCTACACCTTC. It translates to CASSPSDGYTF.

The rearrangement uses TRBV7-6 and TRBJ2-4, with D possibly TRBD2 on 5 matching bases. This CDR3 has 16 amino acids. Trimming pared 1 base from V and 3 bases from J, leaving 13 bases between. Per germline, CDR1 SGHVS and CDR2 FNYEAQ. The CDR3, as DNA: TGTGCCAGCAGCTTAGGAGGGCCTTTGGACAAAAACATTCAGTACTTC. Its protein product is CASSLGGPLDKNIQYF.

The chain has TRBV7-2 and TRBJ1-2; D is unresolved. The V gene's germline CDR1 is SGHTA and CDR2 FQGNSA. Trimming took off 8 bases at V and 2 bases at J, with 9 bases between the two ends. The CDR3 has 12 residues. This CDR3 is CASPGQNYGYTF. CDR3 DNA sequence: TGTGCCAGCCCGGGCCAAAACTATGGCTACACCTTC.

The rearrangement joins TRBV27 to TRBJ2-7, with 11 positions matching TRBD2. There are 16 residues in the CDR3. Unmatched junction bases numbered 8, after V lost 3 bases and J lost 4 bases. The germline V gene encodes CDR1 MNHEY and CDR2 SMNVEV (reference sequence). The CDR3 DNA reads TGTGCCAGCAGTTTGGTAGCGGGAGGGGGCACGTACGAGCAGTACTTC. This translates into CASSLVAGGGTYEQYF.

The genes are TRBV19 and TRBJ2-6; D gene unclear. CDR1 is LNHDA, CDR2 SQIVND, per germline (reference sequence). The CDR3 has 14 amino acids. V dropped 5 bases and J dropped 4 bases, with 9 bases sitting between them. CDR3: CASSFPSGANVLTF. Written as DNA, the CDR3 is TGTGCCAGTAGTTTTCCCAGCGGGGCCAACGTCCTGACTTTC.

This clone was recorded once. The chain carries TRBV6-5 and TRBJ1-1; tentatively, D is TRBD1 (5 bases). CDR1 is MNHEY and CDR2 is SVGAGI in the germline V gene. The CDR3 length is 14 residues. Trimming took 7 bases from V and 2 from J, leaving 14 bases between them. The CDR3: CASIPGVINTEAFF. The CDR3 nucleotides read TGTGCCAGCATCCCGGGGGTCATAAACACTGAAGCTTTCTTT.

The chain carries TRBV7-2 and TRBJ2-7, with a possible D match to TRBD1 (6 bases). The V and J ends lost 1 base and 2 bases respectively, with 12 bases between them. CDR1 and CDR2 (germline): SGHTA, FQGNSA. There are 15 residues in the CDR3. The DNA for the CDR3 is TGTGCCAGCAGCTTAGATCAGGGGTTGACCTACGAGCAGTACTTC. Protein product: CASSLDQGLTYEQYF.

This rearrangement joins TRBV6-5 to TRBJ2-7; 7 nucleotides match TRBD2. Germline loops: CDR1 MNHEY, CDR2 SVGAGI. The CDR3 sequence is 15 residues long. V shed 5 bases and J 4 bases; nucleotides not matched to a gene: 11. In DNA form, the CDR3 reads TGTGCCAGCAGTCCTTGGGGGGGGAAAGGGTACGAGCAGTACTTC. Translated: CASSPWGGKGYEQYF.

This chain links TRBV10-3 with TRBJ2-3; TRBD2 aligns across 9 bases. CDR3 length: 15 amino acids. V dropped 4 bases and J dropped 1; count of bases not matched to a gene: 3. Germline CDR1 reads ENHRY; CDR2 reads SYGVKD. CDR3 coding DNA: TGTGCCATCAGTGCGCGGGAGGGGGGCACAGATACGCAGTATTTT. This gives the protein CAISAREGGTDTQYF.

The chain joins TRBV5-1 to TRBJ1-3; 9 nucleotides align to TRBD1. Trimming at V came to 4 bases and at J to 4 bases, leaving 3 bases not matched to a gene. Germline V gene data show CDR1 as SGHRS and CDR2 as YFSETQ. The CDR3 is 14 amino acids. The CDR3 spells CASSPGQGGNTIYF. DNA of the CDR3: TGCGCCAGCAGCCCGGGACAGGGAGGAAACACCATATATTTT.

This clone was picked up one time. The V call is TRBV19, the J call TRBJ1-1; D gene unclear. This CDR3 comprises 14 residues. The germline CDR1 and CDR2 sequences are LNHDA and SQIVND (reference sequence). V gave up 5 bases and J gave up 2 bases, with 12 bases separating them. In DNA form, the CDR3 reads TGTGCCAGTAGTGAAAGGAATCTTAACACTGAAGCTTTCTTT. Protein: CASSERNLNTEAFF.

The rearrangement joins TRBV30 to TRBJ1-6, with unresolved D. This CDR3 has 13 amino acids. Deletions cut 1 base from V and 10 bases from J, with 11 bases between. The germline gives CDR1 GTSNPN, CDR2 SVGIG (reference sequence). CDR3 sequence reads: CAWSGTSGSPLHF. The CDR3 DNA is TGTGCCTGGAGTGGGACTAGCGGGTCACCCCTCCACTTT.

The V call is TRBV27, the J call TRBJ2-5; 8 positions match TRBD1. Per germline, CDR1 MNHEY and CDR2 SMNVEV (reference sequence). The J segment lost 5 bases and the V segment lost 6 bases, leaving 11 bases of the junction unmatched. There are 15 residues in the CDR3. In DNA, the CDR3 is TGTGCCAGCAGCCCTAAGGACAGGGCGGGGGAGACCCAGTACTTC. Its translation: CASSPKDRAGETQYF.

A note on this clone: One end of the junction is discordant with germline, which a read error may explain. The gene calls are TRBV9 and TRBJ2-1; D perhaps matches TRBD2 (5 bases). The length of the CDR3 is 15 residues. Per the germline V gene, CDR1 is SGDLS and CDR2 is YYNGEE. In DNA, the CDR3 is TGTGCCAGCAGCGTAGGCCGCGGGTCCTACTATGAGCAGTTCTTC. Its protein is CASSVGRGSYYEQFF.

The V and J genes are TRBV19 and TRBJ2-3; unclear D gene. Germline loops: CDR1 LNHDA, CDR2 SQIVND (reference sequence). This CDR3 has 13 amino acids. The V end was cut by 2 bases, the J end by 4 bases, with 7 bases between. The CDR3 sequence is CASSILFPDTQYF. As DNA, the CDR3 is TGTGCCAGTAGTATACTTTTCCCAGATACGCAGTATTTT.

Here the CDR3 DNA reads TGTGCCAGCAGCTTAGGGGGTTCACCCCTCCACTTT. It is translated as CASSLGGSPLHF. The V gene is TRBV11-2, the J gene TRBJ1-6; D unclear. The germline CDR1 and CDR2 sequences are SGHAT and FQNNGV. The CDR3 runs to 12 residues. V lost 1 base and J lost 9, with 4 bases in between.

The rearrangement joins TRBV7-9 to TRBJ2-7; perhaps TRBD2 as D (6 bases). The V gene lost 2 bases and the J gene lost 0 bases, with 11 bases spanning the gap. CDR1 SEHNR and CDR2 FQNEAQ come from the germline V gene (reference sequence). The CDR3 consists of 15 residues. Here the CDR3 reads CASSLSGLSSYEQYF. The CDR3 DNA sequence: TGTGCCAGCAGCTTAAGCGGGTTAAGCTCCTACGAGCAGTACTTC.

This clone was seen a handful of times. CDR3 nucleotides: TGTGCCTTAAACGCCGGGCCCACCGGGGGAGAGCAGTACTTC. Translating gives CALNAGPTGGEQYF. The genes are TRBV30 and TRBJ2-7; weak D call: TRBD2 (6 bases). Germline CDR1 and CDR2: GTSNPN and SVGIG (reference sequence). V was trimmed by 7 bases and J by 7 bases, leaving 23 bases between them. CDR3 size: 14 residues.

The genes are TRBV29-1 and TRBJ2-3; D call uncertain. This CDR3 has 12 residues. Germline loops: CDR1 SQVTM, CDR2 ANQGSEA. V lost 7 bases to trimming and J lost 5 bases, with 13 bases between them. The CDR3 protein is CSGAALQDTQYF. For the CDR3, the DNA is TGCAGCGGGGCAGCGCTGCAAGATACGCAGTATTTT.